Presented here are 4 T cell receptor beta chains from one specimen sequenced in a study of cytotoxic CD8 clonotypes in ibrutinib-treated CLL. Repertoires were generated with immunoSEQ multiplex PCR, while TCRdb's copy carries only in-frame clones and drops some. The data hold roughly 170,000 clones, with about 80% observed a single time. Sequencing used PBMCs, obtained after 24 months of ibrutinib treatment. The receptors originated from a human donor with chronic lymphocytic leukemia.

CDR3 region: CASSPGASRYGYTF. The CDR3 DNA sequence: TGCGCCAGCAGCCCCGGGGCCAGTCGCTATGGCTACACCTTC. This chain joins TRBV5-1 and TRBJ1-2, with D possibly TRBD1 on 5 matching bases. This CDR3 has 14 residues. Between the trimmed V and J ends, which lost 4 bases and 4 bases, there was a span of 14 bases. CDR1 SGHRS and CDR2 YFSETQ come from the germline V gene.

Only one count was recorded for this clone. The chain combines TRBV2 with TRBJ2-7, with D tentatively TRBD2 (6 bases). V was clipped by 3 bases and J by 6 bases, with 21 bases between them. CDR3 length: 16 amino acids. CDR1 is SNHLY, CDR2 FYNNEI, per germline. CDR3 in amino acids: CASSDGRHTGVGEQYF. The CDR3 DNA sequence: TGTGCCAGCAGTGACGGGAGACATACTGGAGTAGGCGAGCAGTACTTC. Full variable domain (missing parts from reference TRBV2 and TRBJ2-7): EPEVTQTPSHQVTQMGQEVILRCVPISNHLYFYWYRQILGQKVEFLVSFYNNEISEKSEIFDDQFSVERPDGSNFTLKIRSTKLEDSAMYFCASSDGRHTGVGEQYFGPGTRLTVT.

A few counts support this clone. This chain links TRBV19 with TRBJ1-5; the match to TRBD1 covers 8 bases. Germline V lookup: CDR1 LNHDA, CDR2 SQIVND (reference sequence). This CDR3 has 15 amino acids. With 3 bases clipped from V and 2 bases from J, the junction kept 3 bases outside the gene matches. This chain's CDR3 is CASSIATGGNQPQHF. In DNA form, the CDR3 reads TGTGCCAGTAGTATTGCGACAGGGGGCAATCAGCCCCAGCATTTT.

The chain joins TRBV28 to TRBJ2-1, with D possibly called TRBD1 or TRBD2 (5 bases each). Germline CDR1 reads MDHEN; CDR2 reads SYDVKM. V was clipped by 6 bases and J by 2 bases, with 14 bases between them. CDR3 length equals 15 residues. The CDR3 sequence is CASSRDSGTYNEQFF. The CDR3 nucleotides read TGTGCCAGCAGCCGCGACAGCGGCACCTACAATGAGCAGTTCTTC.